This T cell receptor (beta chain) is from a study of shared clonotypes between healthy human individuals. This table comes from immunoSEQ multiplex PCR, and its TCRdb copy is limited to in-frame clones, with some not included. The data show about 380,000 clones, with roughly 96% seen just once and 0.32% held by the top ten. CDR1 is ENHRY and CDR2 is SYGVKD in the germline V gene. Trimming cost V 3 bases and J 5 bases, with 14 bases left between them. This CDR3 has 15 residues. Sequencing input: memory CD8+ T cells sorted from blood. Subset described: CD45RO+ cells pooled with CCR7-negative TemRA cells. The sequence derives from a man in his thirties or forties in good health. The chain employs TRBV10-3 and TRBJ2-1; D tentatively reads TRBD1 or TRBD2 (5 bases each). This CDR3 reads CAISDLSRGDNEQFF. In nucleotides, the CDR3 is TGTGCCATCAGTGATCTGAGTAGAGGGGACAATGAGCAGTTCTTC.